What follows describes a single TCR beta chain. Its antigen target is currently unknown. Per-base qualities were not stored, and no clone one base away is much larger. The data were taken from a study of cytomegalovirus exposure and HLA in healthy donors (dated by TCRdb to 2017 to 2019). Study-level background: An earlier analysis of around 600 of the donors reported roughly 300 Gb of sequence data and about 100 million unique TCR beta sequences from some 180 million T cells. On average, 235,054 unique TCR beta nucleotide sequences were sequenced per donor among some 420 genotyped donors of the cohort, with 15% to 20% of those sequences being non-productive. In an earlier analysis of more than 550 of the donors, high-throughput TCR beta sequencing was used to judge whether each TCR beta V gene segment behaved as functional or pseudogenic. About five DR-DQ haplotypes were treated as single units for association and clustering because of strong linkage in the cohort. The study used immunosequencing to profile the T cell repertoires of about 670 subjects and linked those repertoires to cytomegalovirus serostatus. A later genetic analysis used genome-wide SNP genotypes for about 65% of the 666 donors, treating that subset as a discovery cohort. Besides the first cohort of roughly 700 subjects, a separate validation cohort made up of roughly 120 different subjects was used. Every repertoire in the discovery cohort had been generated on one and the same sequencing platform. The study was designed to test whether signatures of past pathogen exposure could be identified by cataloging public T cell receptors. Typing coverage differed by locus: A, B, C, DRB1 and DQB1 were typed in roughly 620-640 donors, DQA1 in about 500, DPA1 in some 610, and DPB1 in just under 490. The study combined high-throughput TCR immunosequencing, statistical association of individual TCRs with disease status, and machine learning to predict cytomegalovirus infection status. In a later analysis, previously published TCR beta repertoires from about 670 donors were re-analyzed and high-resolution HLA genotyping was added so that TCR occurrence patterns could be studied. Rather than drawing on any new phenotypic data, the later analysis identified candidate immune exposures from TCR beta sequences and the way those sequences occurred across donors. The genetic ancestry cluster associated with self-reported Caucasian donors included 70% to 85% of the 300 to 400 genotyped donors. An early release that covered roughly 600 HLA-typed donors contained about 300 gigabases of sequencing data and roughly 84 million unique TCR sequences. Donor age, sex, ethnicity and CMV serostatus were compiled alongside the repertoire data. HLA typing covered class I and class II loci at four-digit resolution.

The cohort comprised 550 to 700 healthy bone marrow donors. At the time of sampling, all cohort members were nominally healthy, though unrecorded immune exposures were likely present. The donor was CMV seronegative and was included in the group of hundreds of seronegative cohort members. Each donor provided a peripheral blood sample, and peripheral blood mononuclear cells were used for TCR beta sequencing. Genomic DNA was extracted from the blood cell samples with the Qiagen DNeasy Blood Extraction Kit. From V the trimming removes 0 bases and from J it removes 4 bases, while the gene matches leave 5 bases of the junction unaccounted for. The CDR3 holds 16 amino acids from the cysteine to the phenylalanine. The only DNA kept is the CDR3, 48 bases in frame from the first base. CDR1 and CDR2 (WNHNN, SYGVQD) derive from the germline V gene (reference sequence). Summary of the overall study and its limitations: In a later analysis, HLA-associated TCR beta chains showed more clonal expansion and lower generation probabilities than non-associated chains that were equally common. According to the authors, the approach could potentially be generalized to other disease states and immunological phenotypes. Cytomegalovirus status was reported to be diagnosed by the classifier with high specificity and sensitivity in both the original and validation cohorts. In a later analysis, most CMV-associated TCR beta chains were found to appear HLA-restricted, with HLA associations seemingly driven largely by CMV exposure. In an earlier analysis of around 600 of the donors, most TCR beta V segments appeared in productive rearrangements about 90% or about 30% of the time, broadly matching IMGT annotations. Because some donors lacked HLA typing at each locus, the association tests relied only on the typed subset. A later genetic analysis reported fewer N-insertions in productive TCRs among donors in an Asian-associated ancestry cluster than the roughly 700-donor mean. Assigning TCR associations to individual alleles was difficult when HLA alleles, especially DR and DQ, strongly co-occurred. Linkage disequilibrium might explain the correlated functional status among segregating V segments, but an unknown experimental factor could not be excluded. In the study, some 180 TCR beta chains were listed as associated with cytomegalovirus. A cluster of highly shared sequence variants was judged likely to represent a technical artifact of the sequencing pipeline. Three of the identified cytomegalovirus-associated TCR beta chains were confirmed in vitro to be specific for cytomegalovirus antigens. According to a later analysis, parvovirus B19, influenza, CMV and Epstein-Barr virus appeared linked to several top co-occurrence clusters. The only immune exposure information available for the cohort was CMV serostatus. V-gene and J-gene trimming of TCR beta chains was associated with a missense DCLRE1C variant in a later genetic analysis, and the association was replicated in an independent cohort. Approximately 16 rarely observed V segments, including chromosome 9 orphons, were excluded from the earlier analysis of a few hundred of the donors because counts were too low. A further reported finding was that TCR beta sequences accurately predicted the HLA-A and HLA-B alleles for most subjects in the first cohort. Sequencing depth was assumed to be roughly uniform across donors in the presence/absence analyses, though that assumption may not hold. In this cohort, only TCR beta chains were sequenced, and detectable features were limited by the absence of alpha or paired-chain data. According to a later analysis, TCR association rates differed among HLA loci, with DRB1 alleles showing the most associated TCRs and HLA-C alleles showing the fewest. A later analysis associated 17,000 or so TCR beta sequences with specific HLA alleles at a false discovery rate of 0.05. While some public TCRs were present in many individuals, most TCR sequences turned up only very rarely across donors. Some IMGT-functional V segments, including TRBV6-2 and TRBV6-3, could not be distinguished by the 87-base-pair reads and were therefore excluded.

Libraries were prepared through the immunoSEQ multiplex PCR assay. A mixture of 60 forward primers for TCR Vbeta segments and 13 reverse primers for TCR Jbeta segments was used in the multiplex PCR. The CDR3 region of rearranged TCR beta genes was amplified from genomic DNA by a multiplex PCR assay. Amplified TCR beta libraries were sequenced as 87-base-pair reads on the Illumina HiSeq System. In the source study's methods: A later analysis counted approximately 84 million unique TCR beta chains across the 670 or so repertoires, and roughly 9.9 million of these chains were shared by at least two donors. Raw reads were error-corrected and collapsed into unique sequences with a nearest-neighbor algorithm that merged closely related sequences to remove PCR and sequencing errors. V, D and J gene segments were assigned by aligning CDR3 sequences to IMGT reference sequences. Each retained sequence needed at least a six-nucleotide match to both a V gene segment and a J gene segment. Rearrangements were called productive when the CDR3 lacked stop codons and stayed in frame with V and J; all others were non-productive. Following IMGT convention, CDR3 was defined as the stretch from the second conserved V-encoded cysteine to the conserved J-encoded phenylalanine. The earlier analysis of some 580 of the donors excluded any sequence lacking an unambiguous match to a single V gene segment. In an earlier analysis of approximately 560 of the donors, a V segment was called functional when productive rearrangements were above 56.7%, and segregating when the standard deviation between donors exceeded 5%. To diagnose cytomegalovirus status from the catalog of TCR beta chain sequences, a statistical classification framework was built. In a later analysis, TCR nucleotide sequences were compared against IMGT/GENE-DB human TR gene sequences so that V and J genes could be assigned. A later analysis assigned CDR3 sequences and most-parsimonious VDJ recombination scenarios with the TCRdist pipeline. A later analysis defined each TCR beta chain by its CDR3 amino acid sequence plus V-gene family, and excluded reads lacking a unique V-gene family. To address suspected cross-contamination and a sequencing artifact, a later analysis removed over 500 highly shared, low-generation-probability nucleotide sequences. In a later analysis, a clonal expansion index for each public chain was calculated from normalized within-repertoire ranks of inferred template counts. A later analysis computed generation probabilities with a VDJ recombination model fitted to out-of-frame rearrangements, and checked the results against IGoR. In a later analysis, hypergeometric tests were used to score TCR-TCR, TCR-HLA and TCR-CMV co-occurrence, with a repertoire-size bias correction applied to TCR pairs. To estimate false discovery rates, a later analysis permuted the HLA or CMV assignments 20 times. A later analysis grouped co-occurring TCRs with DBSCAN, adding TCRdist sequence similarity when clustering within HLA-allele-positive subsets. Repertoires with fewer than 30,000 or more than 120,000 public chains, plus five repertoires with anomalous nucleotide sharing, were excluded from co-occurrence clustering. The clones in this table, taken by TCRdb from immuneACCESS, are in-frame only. Not every clone is retained; where verified, under half of the shortfall comes from an unresolved V gene, and the cause of the rest is unknown. The V and J calls and clone size are taken from that table; D and trimming were inferred from the DNA. The sample data list hundreds of thousands of clones, and 80% to 85% of these were observed just once. The ten largest make up approximately 0.71% of the sample.

The receptor was isolated from a boy aged 2 to 10 in good health and CMV-seronegative. The V gene is TRBV10-1 and the J gene is TRBJ2-1; 8 central nucleotides agree with TRBD2. The sequenced material came from PBMCs. The DNA is as follows: TGCGCCAGCAGTGAGTCGGCTAGCGGGCCTTACAATGAGCAGTTCTTC. It encodes CASSESASGPYNEQFF.